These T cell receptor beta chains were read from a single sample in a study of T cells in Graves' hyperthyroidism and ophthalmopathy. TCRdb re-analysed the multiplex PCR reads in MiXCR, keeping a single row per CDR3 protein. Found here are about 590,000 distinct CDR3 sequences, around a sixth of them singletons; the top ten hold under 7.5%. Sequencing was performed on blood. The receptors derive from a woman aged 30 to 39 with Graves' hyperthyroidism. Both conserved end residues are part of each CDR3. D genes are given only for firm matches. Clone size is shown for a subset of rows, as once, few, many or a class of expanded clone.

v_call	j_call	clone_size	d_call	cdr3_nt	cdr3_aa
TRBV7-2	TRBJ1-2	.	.	TGTGCCAGCAGGGACAGCCCAAATTATTATGGCTACACCTTC	CASRDSPNYYGYTF
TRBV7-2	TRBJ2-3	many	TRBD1	TGTGCCAGCAGCCCGGGACAGGGGTCAGATACGCAGTATTTT	CASSPGQGSDTQYF
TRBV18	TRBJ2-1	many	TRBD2	TGTGCCAGCTCACCGCGGGGGACGTCGGGTAATGAGCAGTTCTTC	CASSPRGTSGNEQFF
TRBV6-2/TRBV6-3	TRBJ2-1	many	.	TGTGCCAGCCACCCCGATCTGGAGCCTGAGGGGCATGAGCAGTTCTTC	CASHPDLEPEGHEQFF
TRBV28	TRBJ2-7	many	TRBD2	TGTGCCAGCAGTGCGGGAGGGCCATTAAGTGAGCAGTACTTC	CASSAGGPLSEQYF
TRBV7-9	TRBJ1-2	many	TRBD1	TGTGCCAGCAGCTACCTGGGACAGGGAGATGGCTACACCTTC	CASSYLGQGDGYTF
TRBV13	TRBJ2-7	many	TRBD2	TGTGCCAGCAGCTTTGAAGCGGGAGGCGAGCAGTACTTC	CASSFEAGGEQYF
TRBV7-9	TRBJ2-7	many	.	TGTGCCAGCAGCTTAGGAAGGGAAGGCGGCTACGAGCAGTACTTC	CASSLGREGGYEQYF
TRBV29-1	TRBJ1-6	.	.	TGCAGCCCCCCACCTCCGGGTTGGTATAATTCACCCCTCCACTTT	CSPPPPGWYNSPLHF
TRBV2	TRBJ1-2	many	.	TGTGCCAGCAACCCCGAGGGGTTGGGGGGCTACACCTTC	CASNPEGLGGYTF
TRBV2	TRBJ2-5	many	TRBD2	TGTGCCAGCAGCCAAGGACTAGCGGGCACCCAAGAGACCCAGTACTTC	CASSQGLAGTQETQYF
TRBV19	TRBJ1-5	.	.	TGTGCCAGTAGTATGGGAGGCAGTTACAATCAGCCCCAGCATTTT	CASSMGGSYNQPQHF
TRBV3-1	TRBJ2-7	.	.	TGTGCCAGCAGCCCCCTAGGGGGCGGGGACGAGCAGTACTTC	CASSPLGGGDEQYF
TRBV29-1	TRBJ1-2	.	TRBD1	TGCAGCGTTGAGGACAGGGAGTCCTATGGCTACACCTTC	CSVEDRESYGYTF
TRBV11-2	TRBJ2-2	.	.	TGTGCCAGCAGCGTAGAACTTAGCACCGGGGAGCTGTTTTTT	CASSVELSTGELFF